This T cell receptor beta chain was sequenced in a study of CD8+ T cells in alopecia areata. Study-wide results and limits: Clonality in lesional scalp, especially alopecia totalis/universalis, exceeded that of normal scalp. Relative to mice, TCR sharing across patients was less clear, a difference possibly HLA-related.

As the sequencing template, cDNA was produced by extracting RNA and reverse transcribing it. The table came from immunoSEQ multiplex PCR; TCRdb's copy has only in-frame clones and leaves some out. The sample carries over 150,000 clones, approximately 53% recorded once. A remark on this clone: The antigen remains undetermined.

Researchers picked out CD4+ and CD8+ T cells from PBMCs by sorting. The CDR3 is 14 amino acids. Germline values: CDR1 SQVTM, CDR2 ANQGSEA. Deletions cut 4 bases from V and 0 bases from J, with 13 bases between. The chain links TRBV29-1 to TRBJ2-7; maybe TRBD2 (5 bases). The receptor's source is a human donor in good health. Sequencing was carried out using CD8+ T cells sorted from blood. This CDR3 reads CSVGGIPSSYEQYF. CDR3 DNA sequence: TGCAGCGTTGGAGGGATTCCGAGCTCCTACGAGCAGTACTTC.